The 9 T cell receptor beta chains below were found in one sample sequenced in a study of cytomegalovirus exposure and HLA in healthy donors. 13 Jbeta primers and 60 Vbeta primers were used for the PCR. Sequencing used immunoSEQ multiplex PCR; TCRdb keeps in-frame clones, though not all of them. The data show more than 110,000 clones, with around 79% seen just once and about 3.4% held by the top ten. The sample comprised PBMCs. The receptors were gathered from a female donor in good health and CMV-seronegative.

The chain is built from TRBV5-1 and TRBJ1-1; D call uncertain. The ends were cut back, 4 bases at V and 5 bases at J, with 12 bases in the middle. Germline V lookup: CDR1 SGHRS, CDR2 YFSETQ. This CDR3 is 13 amino acids long. CDR3 loop: CASSLASRTEAFF. Here the CDR3 DNA reads TGCGCCAGCAGCCTGGCCTCTCGGACTGAAGCTTTCTTT.

The chain employs TRBV6-4 and TRBJ2-7; no definite D call. The V end was cut by 0 bases, the J end by 3 bases, with 12 bases between. There are 15 residues in the CDR3. Germline CDR1 and CDR2: MRHNA and SNTAGT. The CDR3 DNA reads TGTGCCAGCAGTGACTCTTGCTACGTACTCTACGAGCAGTACTTC. Translation gives CASSDSCYVLYEQYF.

This clone has a handful of counts. The chain joins TRBV19 to TRBJ2-7; D is undetermined. Germline V lookup: CDR1 LNHDA, CDR2 SQIVND (reference sequence). This CDR3 has 15 amino acids. Between the trimmed V and J ends, which lost 2 bases and 5 bases, there was a span of 16 bases. The CDR3 sequence is CASSIRRQLLNEQYF. In DNA, the CDR3 is TGTGCCAGTAGTATACGGCGGCAGCTGCTGAACGAGCAGTACTTC.

The V and J genes are TRBV7-6 and TRBJ2-5; possible D gene TRBD2, 7 bases. V lost 4 bases to trimming and J lost 5 bases, with 14 bases between them. The CDR3 spans 14 residues. Germline lookup yields CDR1 SGHVS and CDR2 FNYEAQ. DNA for the CDR3: TGTGCCAGCAGCTGGGGCGGGGGCTGGGAGACCCAGTACTTC. Its protein product is CASSWGGGWETQYF.

This clone was seen only a few times. The V and J genes are TRBV7-2 and TRBJ2-1, with TRBD2 identical over 8 bases. V shed 3 bases and J 9 bases; nucleotides not matched to a gene: 16. CDR3 length equals 17 residues. The germline V gene encodes CDR1 SGHTA and CDR2 FQGNSA. CDR3 sequence reads: CASSFLPPGTRLSEQFF. The CDR3 nucleotides are TGTGCCAGCAGCTTCCTTCCTCCCGGGACTAGGTTGAGTGAGCAGTTCTTC.

V gene TRBV7-2 combines with J gene TRBJ1-3, with D tentatively TRBD1 (6 bases). The germline V and J ends were trimmed by 1 base and 4 bases, with 11 bases remaining between them. The CDR3 totals 15 residues. The germline gives CDR1 SGHTA, CDR2 FQGNSA. The CDR3, as DNA: TGTGCCAGCAGCTTAGGACCAGGGGTGGGAAACACCATATATTTT. Its protein product is CASSLGPGVGNTIYF.

The chain combines TRBV30 with TRBJ1-1; no clear D. Trimming removed 6 bases from V and 1 base from J, with 15 bases in between. This CDR3 region has 14 residues. The germline gives CDR1 GTSNPN, CDR2 SVGIG (reference sequence). The CDR3 DNA follows: TGTGCCTGCGCCCCGGCGGGCCCGAACACTGAAGCTTTCTTT. Its protein is CACAPAGPNTEAFF.

This clone appeared a single time. The V gene is TRBV15, the J gene TRBJ2-5; D gene ambiguous. The CDR3 spans 14 residues. Trimming pared 2 bases from V and 9 bases from J, leaving 16 bases between. Germline V gene lookup returns CDR1 LNHNV and CDR2 YYDKDF (reference sequence). The CDR3 region has the DNA TGTGCCACCAGCAGACGCTTATCCGCCGAGGCCCAGTACTTC. As protein: CATSRRLSAEAQYF. Variable domain in full (rest from reference TRBV15 and TRBJ2-5): DAMVIQNPRYQVTQFGKPVTLSCSQTLNHNVMYWYQQKSSQAPKLLFHYYDKDFNNEADTPDNFQSRRPNTSFCFLDIRSPGLGDTAMYLCATSRRLSAEAQYFGPGTRLLVL.

This chain uses TRBV19 with TRBJ2-1; 8 bases align to TRBD2. This CDR3 is built from 15 residues. The J segment lost 8 bases and the V segment lost 3 bases, leaving 9 bases of the junction unmatched. Germline values: CDR1 LNHDA, CDR2 SQIVND (reference sequence). The CDR3 DNA reads TGTGCCAGTAGTATTCAGTCGGGAGGGCCAGATGAGCAGTTCTTC. Its translation: CASSIQSGGPDEQFF.